The 24 T cell receptor beta chains listed next were all sequenced from one sample in a study of T-cell reconstitution after alpha-beta-depleted transplantation in children. Preparation of the TCRbeta library involved a method that used unique molecular identifiers. TCRdb recomputed calls from the PCR reads with MiXCR, one row per CDR3 protein. Of about 610,000 distinct CDR3 sequences listed, approximately 10% are singletons. The material sequenced was PBMCs from the stem cell graft donor, taken from the stem cell graft. The receptors shown here come from a human donor who donated a stem cell graft to a child with acute myeloid leukemia.

The rearrangement links TRBV29-1 to TRBJ1-1; weak D call: TRBD1 (6 bases). The CDR3 extends over 14 amino acids. Trimming took 6 bases from V and 6 from J, leaving 20 bases between them. Germline V gene sequence: CDR1 SQVTM, CDR2 ANQGSEA. CDR3 in amino acids: CSVRTGGENAEAFF. CDR3 sequence (DNA): TGCAGCGTCCGCACCGGGGGCGAAAACGCTGAAGCTTTCTTT.

This clonotype was found a few times. This chain's CDR3 is CASSLEPPAKGTQYF. Written as DNA, the CDR3 is TGTGCCAGCAGCTTAGAACCTCCGGCAAAGGGGACCCAGTACTTC. The chain combines TRBV7-8 with TRBJ2-5; D unresolved. Trimming removed 1 base from V and 7 bases from J, with 16 bases in between. CDR3 length: 15 amino acids. Germline lookup yields CDR1 SGHVS and CDR2 FQNEAQ.

This clonotype was observed a handful of times. The V and J genes are TRBV7-2 and TRBJ2-7; D not certain. Per the germline V gene, CDR1 is SGHTA and CDR2 is FQGNSA. This CDR3 region has 12 residues. V was trimmed by 5 bases and J by 3 bases, leaving 8 bases between them. The DNA for the CDR3 is TGTGCCAGCAGCCCCTCCCGCTACGAGCAGTACTTC. Protein: CASSPSRYEQYF. Full variable domain (missing parts from reference TRBV7-2 and TRBJ2-7): GAGVSQSPSNKVTEKGKDVELRCDPISGHTALYWYRQSLGQGLEFLIYFQGNSAPDKSGLPSDRFSAERTGGSVSTLTIQRTQQEDSAVYLCASSPSRYEQYFGPGTRLTVT.

This clonotype appeared once. A read error may account for a junction end that differs from germline. The J gene is TRBJ1-2, the V gene TRBV30; 8 nucleotides match TRBD1. Germline V gene lookup returns CDR1 GTSNPN and CDR2 SVGIG (reference sequence). This CDR3 has 12 residues. This CDR3 reads CAWVLTGEEFSF. In DNA form, the CDR3 reads TGTGCCTGGGTCCTGACAGGGGAAGAATTTTCTTTC.

In its sample, this clonotype was seen a few times. V and J are TRBV20-1 and TRBJ2-7, with 7 bases fitting TRBD1. The V and J ends lost 1 base and 4 bases, in that order; junction bases with no gene match: 10. From germline, CDR1 is DFQATT and CDR2 SNEGSKA (reference sequence). This CDR3 is 15 amino acids long. The CDR3 bases are TGCAGTGCTAGAGTCCCCGGGACAGCAAGTTACGAGCAGTACTTC. Translating it yields CSARVPGTASYEQYF.

This chain uses TRBV7-3 with TRBJ2-2; D is unresolved. The CDR3 has 17 amino acids. Germline CDR1 reads SGHTA; CDR2 reads FQGTGA. Trimming removed 1 base at V and 5 bases at J, with 17 bases between. CDR3: CASSLSPGLGTTGELFF. Here the CDR3 DNA reads TGTGCCAGCAGCTTAAGCCCCGGTCTAGGAACGACCGGGGAGCTGTTTTTT.

The J gene is TRBJ2-3, the V gene TRBV20-1; TRBD2 matches 11 bases. The trim removed 6 bases at V and 6 bases at J, leaving 8 bases unmatched. This CDR3 contains 14 residues. Germline CDR1 reads DFQATT; CDR2 reads SNEGSKA (reference sequence). DNA for the CDR3: TGCAGTGCGGGGCCGGGACTAGCGGAGGATACGCAGTATTTT. This codes for CSAGPGLAEDTQYF.

This clonotype has a handful of counts. This chain links TRBV4-3 with TRBJ2-7; 11 nucleotides agree with TRBD2. The germline CDR1 and CDR2 sequences are LGHNA and YSLEER. The CDR3 has 16 residues. The V gene end was trimmed by 0 bases and the J gene end by 0 bases; junction bases not matched to a gene: 1. The CDR3 region is CASSQDTSGSSYEQYF. CDR3 sequence (DNA): TGCGCCAGCAGCCAAGATACTAGCGGGAGCTCCTACGAGCAGTACTTC.

In this sample, this clonotype turned up many times. V usage is TRBV28 and J usage is TRBJ2-6; D might be TRBD1 (6 bases). This CDR3 region has 16 residues. CDR1 MDHEN and CDR2 SYDVKM come from the germline V gene. Trimming shortened V by 4 bases and J by 0 bases, and 10 bases separated the two germline ends. CDR3 protein: CASSSQQGSGANVLTF. The CDR3 coding sequence is TGTGCCAGCAGTTCCCAACAGGGCTCTGGGGCCAACGTCCTGACTTTC.

This clonotype was observed at least ten times. V gene TRBV12-3 or TRBV12-4 combines with J gene TRBJ2-6; TRBD1 aligns across 9 bases. The CDR3 totals 19 residues. V dropped 3 bases and J dropped 2; count of bases not matched to a gene: 11. The CDR3 nucleotides are TGTGCCAGCAGTTTTAGTGGGACAGGGAGACTCGCTGGGGCCAACGTCCTGACTTTC. It is translated as CASSFSGTGRLAGANVLTF.

V is TRBV20-1 and J is TRBJ2-7, with D unresolved. V lost 0 bases and J lost 2, with 14 bases in between. The germline CDR1 and CDR2 sequences are DFQATT and SNEGSKA (reference sequence). This CDR3 contains 15 residues. CDR3 protein: CSARDPSQSTYEQYF. CDR3 in DNA: TGCAGTGCTAGAGATCCCTCGCAGAGTACCTACGAGCAGTACTTC.

This clonotype has more than one count but fewer than ten. The CDR3 bases are TGTGCCAGCAGCTCCGAGGATCCCGGGGAGCTGTTTTTT. This translates into CASSSEDPGELFF. This chain links TRBV11-3 with TRBJ2-2; D gene uncertain. V gave up 4 bases and J gave up 6 bases, with 9 bases separating them. The V gene's germline CDR1 is SGHNT and CDR2 YENEEA. This CDR3 contains 13 residues.

The J gene is TRBJ2-1, the V gene TRBV12-5; D is possibly TRBD2 (5 bases). V was trimmed by 6 bases and J by 8 bases, leaving 17 bases between them. Per the germline V gene, CDR1 is LGHNT and CDR2 is FRNRAP. This CDR3 spans 14 amino acids. DNA of the CDR3: TGTGCTAGTGGGAGGGAGAGTACAGCGGATGAGCAGTTCTTC. Residues: CASGRESTADEQFF.

This clonotype was counted ten times or more. The rearrangement uses TRBV6-2 or TRBV6-3 and TRBJ2-4, with D possibly TRBD2 on 5 matching bases. Per the germline V gene, CDR1 is MNHEY and CDR2 is SVGEGT. This CDR3 spans 17 amino acids. V shed 7 bases and J shed 0 bases, with 19 bases lying between them. The CDR3 loop is CASNFREDRLAKNIQYF. CDR3 coding DNA: TGTGCCAGCAACTTCCGGGAAGACCGACTAGCCAAAAACATTCAGTACTTC.

In its sample, this clonotype was seen many times. The chain has TRBV11-2 and TRBJ2-7; tentatively, D is TRBD1 or TRBD2 (5 bases each). The CDR3 is made up of 16 amino acids. Germline lookup yields CDR1 SGHAT and CDR2 FQNNGV. V lost 4 bases to trimming and J lost 3 bases, with 19 bases between them. This chain's CDR3 is CASSSPSARGRYEQYF. As DNA, the CDR3 is TGTGCCAGCAGCTCCCCCAGCGCAAGGGGACGCTACGAGCAGTACTTC.

In its sample, this clonotype was seen many times. The chain combines TRBV20-1 with TRBJ2-1; possibly TRBD2 for D (6 bases). CDR3 size: 14 residues. From germline, CDR1 is DFQATT and CDR2 SNEGSKA (reference sequence). V was pared by 5 bases and J by 6 bases, with 17 bases between. CDR3 loop: CSARDSQIFNEQFF. For the CDR3, the DNA is TGCAGTGCTCGGGACTCCCAAATTTTCAATGAGCAGTTCTTC.

The sample holds a few counts of this clonotype. The J gene is TRBJ2-2, the V gene TRBV6-5, with 9 nucleotides matching TRBD2. From germline, CDR1 is MNHEY and CDR2 SVGAGI. Trimming removed 0 bases from V and 7 bases from J; junction bases left unmatched: 6. The CDR3 spans 16 residues. The CDR3 DNA reads as TGTGCCAGCAGTTACTCGCCTCCTAGCGGGAACGGGGAGCTGTTTTTT. Its protein product is CASSYSPPSGNGELFF.

In its sample, this clonotype was seen a few times. The chain is built from TRBV28 and TRBJ2-7; 8 bases match TRBD1. The CDR3 covers 16 residues. Germline CDR1 MDHEN, CDR2 SYDVKM. V dropped 2 bases and J dropped 2; count of bases not matched to a gene: 8. For the CDR3, the DNA is TGTGCCAGCAGTTTAGCGCCCCGGACAGGGACCTACGAGCAGTACTTC. Translating it yields CASSLAPRTGTYEQYF.

This clonotype was detected only a few times. This sequence joins TRBV20-1 and TRBJ2-1, with 9 nucleotides matching TRBD2. With 2 bases clipped from V and 6 bases from J, the junction kept 11 bases outside the gene matches. Germline V gives CDR1 DFQATT, CDR2 SNEGSKA (reference sequence). This CDR3 is 16 amino acids long. The CDR3 DNA reads TGCAGTGCTAGACCAGACACTAGCGGGCAAGTCAATGAGCAGTTCTTC. Protein sequence: CSARPDTSGQVNEQFF.

There are many counts of this clonotype. This chain uses TRBV5-1 with TRBJ2-7, with 8 positions matching TRBD1. Germline CDR1 and CDR2: SGHRS and YFSETQ. The junction had 11 bases not matched to a gene; V was cut back by 0 bases and J by 6 bases. CDR3 length: 16 residues. The CDR3 nucleotides are TGCGCCAGCAGCTTGGCCTTGACAGGGGAAGTTACCGAGCAGTACTTC. Amino acids: CASSLALTGEVTEQYF.

This rearrangement joins TRBV4-2 to TRBJ2-1; 7 bases fit TRBD2. With V trimmed by 4 bases and J by 9 bases, 9 bases remained unmatched. Germline CDR1 LGHNA, CDR2 YNFKEQ. The CDR3 is 14 residues long. This CDR3 reads CASSPGLRGGEQFF. The CDR3 region has the DNA TGTGCCAGCAGCCCTGGCCTCCGCGGGGGTGAGCAGTTCTTC.

This clonotype appeared many times. The chain links TRBV10-3 to TRBJ2-3, with D possibly TRBD2 on 5 matching bases. The CDR3 totals 10 residues. Trimming stripped 11 bases from V and 6 bases from J, with 9 bases between. Germline V CDR1 and CDR2: ENHRY, SYGVKD. In DNA form, the CDR3 reads TGTGCCTCCGGGGAGGATACGCAGTATTTT. Translating it yields CASGEDTQYF.

V usage is TRBV6-2 or TRBV6-3 and J usage is TRBJ2-1; D call uncertain. The CDR3 covers 15 residues. Germline V gives CDR1 MNHEY, CDR2 SVGEGT. The V gene lost 2 bases and the J gene lost 2 bases, with 10 bases spanning the gap. The CDR3 nucleotides read TGTGCCAGCAGTTACGGCCCCGCTGCCTACAATGAGCAGTTCTTC. Translated: CASSYGPAAYNEQFF.

This rearrangement joins TRBV5-1 to TRBJ2-1, with 7 bases that match TRBD2. From germline, CDR1 is SGHRS and CDR2 YFSETQ. V trimming: 0 bases; J trimming: 7 bases; junction bases outside the gene matches: 4. The CDR3 runs 14 residues. The CDR3 coding sequence is TGCGCCAGCAGCTTGGACGGGAGGTTAAATGAGCAGTTCTTC. Translated, it gives CASSLDGRLNEQFF.